This T cell receptor beta chain emerged from a study of T-cell reconstitution after alpha-beta-depleted transplantation in children. Study-wide results and limits: Where some patients showed high TCRbeta diversity at day 60, it came from recipient T cells and thymic progenitors that had survived. Diversity and T-cell counts at one year after transplant derived mostly from new T cells.

The germline gives CDR1 MGHRA, CDR2 YSYEKL. Trimming left V 1 base short and J 3 bases short, with 25 bases between. The CDR3 sequence is 19 residues long. Many counts were recorded for this clonotype. Its antigen remains unidentified. Preparation of the TCRbeta library involved a method that used unique molecular identifiers. Each CDR3 protein is one row after TCRdb ran MiXCR on the PCR reads. Of over 120,000 distinct CDR3 sequences in the sample, roughly 8.8% were seen once. Sequenced here: PBMCs, mostly from graft donor cells, sampled 180 days after TCRalphabeta/CD19-depleted stem cell transplant. This clonotype originated in a female patient aged 2-15 years who had a stem cell transplant for congenital amegakaryocytic thrombocytopenia, so the T cells may come from the graft donor. The rearrangement uses TRBV4-1 and TRBJ2-7; D possibly corresponds to TRBD2 (6 bases). Here the CDR3 reads CASSQALLGTSLGGYEQYF. In DNA form, the CDR3 reads TGCGCCAGCAGCCAAGCTTTGTTGGGGACCTCCCTCGGGGGCTACGAGCAGTACTTC.